The 18 T cell receptor beta chains in this list originate from one sample, sequenced in a study of PD-L1 blockade in urothelial cancer (dated by TCRdb to between 2016 and 2019). The time point label corresponds to: pretreatment peripheral blood. Library construction relied on the immunoSEQ multiplex PCR assay. TCRdb carries this immuneACCESS record with in-frame sequences only. Its versions omit some clonotypes, under half of them owing to an unresolved V gene in the studies checked, with the rest unexplained. The sample table records 60,000 to 70,000 clones; about four fifths of these occur just once. The ten largest clonotypes hold 3.2% of the sample. The source was PBMCs, collected around atezolizumab (anti-PD-L1) treatment. These receptors all stem from a man between 70 and 80 years old with urothelial cancer.

This clone came up a few times. The chain is built from TRBV11-2 and TRBJ2-7; 9 bases match TRBD2. This CDR3 is 15 amino acids long. Germline V gene sequence: CDR1 SGHAT, CDR2 FQNNGV. V lost 4 bases and J lost 6; bases outside the gene matches: 10. The CDR3 region has the DNA TGTGCCAGCAGCTCCCTGAGGCGGGAGGGCCTCGAGCAGTACTTC. It yields the protein CASSSLRREGLEQYF.

The chain carries TRBV2 and TRBJ2-3; D may be TRBD2 (6 bases). Germline CDR1 and CDR2: SNHLY and FYNNEI. V was pared by 7 bases and J by 6 bases, with 11 bases between. The CDR3 runs 12 residues. The CDR3 loop reads CASTPSGDTQYF. The CDR3 DNA is TGTGCCAGCACCCCCAGCGGGGATACGCAGTATTTT.

The chain couples TRBV6-1 to TRBJ2-3, with TRBD2 matching over 12 bases. The germline V gene has CDR1 MNHNS and CDR2 SASEGT. The CDR3 extends over 15 amino acids. V shed 4 bases and J 4 bases; nucleotides not matched to a gene: 3. CDR3 nucleotide sequence: TGTGCCAGCAGTGGACTAGCGGGAGTCCCAGATACGCAGTATTTT. Its protein product is CASSGLAGVPDTQYF.

V is TRBV6-1 and J is TRBJ2-5, with D possibly being TRBD2 (6 bases). The V gene's germline CDR1 is MNHNS and CDR2 SASEGT. The CDR3 sequence is 12 residues long. V lost 8 bases to trimming and J lost 5 bases, with 12 bases between them. CDR3 bases: TGTGCCAGCGCCTGGGGGAGGGAGACCCAGTACTTC. This translates into CASAWGRETQYF.

V usage is TRBV30 and J usage is TRBJ2-1, with D maybe TRBD2 (6 bases). The CDR3 covers 13 residues. The ends were cut back, 7 bases at V and 3 bases at J, with 13 bases in the middle. Germline CDR1 is GTSNPN and CDR2 is SVGIG (reference sequence). The chain's CDR3 is CASSSAFYNEQFF. CDR3 sequence (DNA): TGTGCCTCTTCTAGCGCCTTCTACAATGAGCAGTTCTTC.

This clone turned up a few times. The chain recombines TRBV5-5 with TRBJ2-2; D remains ambiguous. Trimming removed 0 bases at V and 6 bases at J, with 9 bases between. This CDR3 is built from 14 residues. Germline V gene lookup returns CDR1 SGHKS and CDR2 YYEKEE (reference sequence). The CDR3 coding sequence is TGTGCCAGCAGCTTGGAGGCGGCAGCCGGGGAGCTGTTTTTT. Protein: CASSLEAAAGELFF.

The gene calls are TRBV30 and TRBJ2-7; D is possibly TRBD1 (5 bases). The V and J ends lost 0 bases and 3 bases respectively, with 9 bases between them. There are 13 residues in the CDR3. Germline V CDR1 and CDR2: GTSNPN, SVGIG (reference sequence). DNA for the CDR3: TGTGCCTGGAGTGTAGGCCAGGGCTACGAGCAGTACTTC. It specifies CAWSVGQGYEQYF.

The chain combines TRBV6-5 with TRBJ2-7; 8 nucleotides align to TRBD1. V shed 0 bases, J shed 6 bases, and the junction held 10 bases outside the gene matches. The CDR3 is 16 amino acids. Per germline, CDR1 MNHEY and CDR2 SVGAGI. CDR3 amino acids: CASSYSIPGQGTEQYF. CDR3 in DNA: TGTGCCAGCAGTTACTCGATACCTGGACAGGGAACCGAGCAGTACTTC.

This sequence joins TRBV19 and TRBJ2-1; 14 nucleotides line up with TRBD2. There are 15 residues in the CDR3. Germline-derived CDR1 and CDR2 are LNHDA and SQIVND (reference sequence). V trimming: 3 bases; J trimming: 9 bases; junction bases outside the gene matches: 4. The DNA of the CDR3 is TGTGCCAGTAGTATCATCGGACTAGCGGGAGGTGAGCAGTTCTTC. This encodes CASSIIGLAGGEQFF.

The chain is built from TRBV2 and TRBJ1-1, with a tentative D call TRBD1 (5 bases). Germline lookup yields CDR1 SNHLY and CDR2 FYNNEI. CDR3 length: 13 amino acids. Trimming left V 8 bases short and J 8 bases short, with 18 bases between. Here the CDR3 DNA reads TGTGCCAGCGCAATGGGTCAGGGTTTAGAAGCTTTCTTT. It yields the protein CASAMGQGLEAFF.

The chain has TRBV6-5 and TRBJ1-4; weak D call: TRBD1 (5 bases). This CDR3 spans 15 amino acids. Germline V CDR1 and CDR2: MNHEY, SVGAGI. V lost 10 bases and J 3 bases, leaving 18 bases between the germline ends. CDR3 in amino acids: CATGRGDWANEKLFF. In nucleotides, the CDR3 is TGTGCCACAGGGCGGGGGGACTGGGCTAATGAAAAACTGTTTTTT.

The chain links TRBV5-4 to TRBJ2-1, with 10 bases fitting TRBD1. This CDR3 is 15 amino acids long. Looked up from germline, CDR1 is SGHNT and CDR2 is YYREEE (reference sequence). Trimming cost V 3 bases and J 4 bases; bases outside gene matches: 4. The CDR3 bases are TGTGCCAGCAGCTCCGGGGACAGGGGATACAATGAGCAGTTCTTC. Amino acids: CASSSGDRGYNEQFF. The variable domain in full, completed from reference TRBV5-4 and TRBJ2-1, reads ETGVTQSPTHLIKTRGQQVTLRCSSQSGHNTVSWYQQALGQGPQFIFQYYREEENGRGNFPPRFSGLQFPNYSSELNVNALELDDSALYLCASSSGDRGYNEQFFGPGTRLTVL.

Turning to this clone: One end of the junction is discordant with germline, which a read error may explain. The CDR3 DNA reads TGTGCTAGCAGCTTGGGGGGGAGGGGGGCAGAGACCCAGTACTTC. Its protein is CASSLGGRGAETQYF. This sequence joins TRBV7-7 and TRBJ2-5; the D gene is possibly TRBD2 (7 bases). The CDR3 length is 15 residues. Germline V gene sequence: CDR1 SSHAT, CDR2 FNYEAQ (reference sequence).

In its sample, this clone was seen a few times. The J gene is TRBJ2-7, the V gene TRBV27, with 11 nucleotides matching TRBD1. This CDR3 is 15 amino acids long. Germline CDR1 MNHEY, CDR2 SMNVEV (reference sequence). V trimming: 3 bases; J trimming: 5 bases; junction bases outside the gene matches: 6. The CDR3 here is CASSFWTGGDHEQYF. CDR3 bases: TGTGCCAGCAGTTTCTGGACAGGGGGCGACCACGAGCAGTACTTC.

The rearrangement links TRBV6-4 to TRBJ2-3; the match to TRBD2 covers 16 bases. Germline V CDR1 and CDR2: MRHNA, SNTAGT. The CDR3 totals 16 residues. Unmatched junction bases numbered 2, after V lost 4 bases and J lost 4 bases. The CDR3 here is CASSAGLAGGPDTQYF. CDR3 bases: TGTGCCAGCAGTGCGGGACTAGCGGGAGGGCCAGATACGCAGTATTTT.

This clone was seen once. The genes are TRBV7-6 and TRBJ2-2, with D perhaps TRBD1 (5 bases). Germline V gives CDR1 SGHVS, CDR2 FNYEAQ. The V end lost 5 bases, the J end lost 2 bases, and 12 bases lay between the germline ends. The CDR3 contains 15 residues. The CDR3 nucleotides read TGTGCCAGCAGCCTCAGGGTCCCCAACACCGGGGAGCTGTTTTTT. This gives the protein CASSLRVPNTGELFF.

The chain couples TRBV5-1 to TRBJ2-7, with 7 bases that match TRBD1. CDR3 size: 13 residues. Trimming took 0 bases from V and 5 from J; bases not matched to a gene: 2. CDR1 is SGHRS and CDR2 is YFSETQ in the germline V gene. The CDR3 loop reads CASSLVGGNEQYF. CDR3 in DNA: TGCGCCAGCAGCTTGGTAGGGGGCAACGAGCAGTACTTC. Full variable domain (remainder filled in from reference TRBV5-1 and TRBJ2-7): KAGVTQTPRYLIKTRGQQVTLSCSPISGHRSVSWYQQTPGQGLQFLFEYFSETQRNKGNFPGRFSGRQFSNSRSEMNVSTLELGDSALYLCASSLVGGNEQYFGPGTRLTVT.

V usage is TRBV25-1 and J usage is TRBJ2-7; 9 bases line up with TRBD1. The CDR3 is made up of 15 amino acids. The ends lost 3 bases at V and 4 bases at J; junction bases unmatched: 7. The V gene's germline CDR1 is MGHDK and CDR2 SYGVNS. CDR3: CASSDPGTGIYEQYF. DNA for the CDR3: TGTGCCAGCAGTGACCCCGGGACAGGGATATACGAGCAGTACTTC.